The subject of this entry is one TCR beta chain. Its antigen is undetermined. This record belongs to a study of CD4 T cell repertoires in COVID-19. Study-wide points: Some SARS-CoV-2 clonotypes, between 7 and 25%, recurred in SARS-CoV and/or HKU1 cultures. Two or all three memory subsets shared several highly expanded SARS-CoV-2-reactive clonotypes.

V was clipped by 0 bases and J by 10 bases, with 16 bases between them. Germline CDR1 MRHNA, CDR2 SNTAGT. The CDR3 extends over 15 amino acids. The memory T cells were sequenced right after ex vivo isolation, without culture. TCRdb keeps only in-frame clones here, not all; method: immunoSEQ multiplex PCR. This repertoire shows over 20,000 clones, roughly 87% found once; its top ten account for over 0.45%. This clonotype originated in a human donor who had COVID-19. The gene calls are TRBV6-4 and TRBJ2-1, with D tentatively TRBD2 (7 bases). The material was central memory CD4+ T cells from blood, obtained before the COVID-19 pandemic. Written as DNA, the CDR3 is TGTGCCAGCAGTGACTCAGTGGCGGGGGCCCGGGAGCAGTTCTTC. Translating it yields CASSDSVAGAREQFF.